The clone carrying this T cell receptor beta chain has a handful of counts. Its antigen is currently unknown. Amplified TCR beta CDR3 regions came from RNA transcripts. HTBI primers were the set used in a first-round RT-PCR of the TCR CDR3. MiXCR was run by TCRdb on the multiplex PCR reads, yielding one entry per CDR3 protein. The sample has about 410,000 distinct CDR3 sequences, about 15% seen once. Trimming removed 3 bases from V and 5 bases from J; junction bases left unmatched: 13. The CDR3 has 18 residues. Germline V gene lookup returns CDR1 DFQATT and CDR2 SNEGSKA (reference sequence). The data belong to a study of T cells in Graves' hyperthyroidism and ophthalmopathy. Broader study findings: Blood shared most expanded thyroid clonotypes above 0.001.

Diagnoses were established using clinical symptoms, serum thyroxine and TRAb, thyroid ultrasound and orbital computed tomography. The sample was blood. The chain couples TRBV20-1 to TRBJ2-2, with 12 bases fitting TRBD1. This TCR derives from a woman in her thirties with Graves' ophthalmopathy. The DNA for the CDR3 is TGCAGTGCTAGTACCGGGACAGGGGGCGTCGGGAGAACCGGGGAGCTGTTTTTT. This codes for CSASTGTGGVGRTGELFF.